This TCR beta chain was identified in a study of T cell responses to AZD1222 COVID-19 vaccine. The CDR3 consists of 15 residues. Unmatched junction bases numbered 10, after V lost 5 bases and J lost 5 bases. Germline loops: CDR1 SGHRS, CDR2 YFSETQ. Measured with immunoSEQ multiplex PCR; TCRdb has only the in-frame clones, and not every one. Here the sample spans fewer than 150,000 clones, over 85% being singletons. Whole-study results and caveats: Baseline testing showed seropositivity in only a handful of AZD1222 recipients. Spike was spanned by vaccine-associated CD4 TCRs, which were dominant at 160-218 and 743-854. Only after the peak T cell response were repertoires sampled.

To note about this clone: The antigen is not known.

This TCR came from an adult in good health. The chain links TRBV5-1 to TRBJ2-3; 8 nucleotides match TRBD1. Specimen: peripheral blood, collected on day 0 of AZD1222 vaccination. CDR3 protein: CASSRGQGFGDTQYF. CDR3 nucleotides: TGCGCCAGCAGTAGAGGACAGGGTTTTGGAGATACGCAGTATTTT. Based on the CDR3 plus reference TRBV5-1 and TRBJ2-3, the full variable domain is KAGVTQTPRYLIKTRGQQVTLSCSPISGHRSVSWYQQTPGQGLQFLFEYFSETQRNKGNFPGRFSGRQFSNSRSEMNVSTLELGDSALYLCASSRGQGFGDTQYFGPGTRLTVL.